There are many counts of the clone carrying this T cell receptor beta chain. Antigen: not known. The data derive from a study of post-analysis software for immune sequencing data. Study-level information: The courses of disease that were included comprised relapsing-remitting, secondary progressive and progressive-relapsing multiple sclerosis. Study-level points and caveats: Normalized Chao1 diversity was significantly lower in multiple sclerosis patients than in controls. Patients used about 5 TRBV segments, including TRBV5-6, TRBV5-1 and TRBV20-1, more often than controls. Samples prepared in the same batch strongly co-clustered by F measure.

CDR1 is ENHRY and CDR2 is SYGVKD in the germline V gene. The trim removed 6 bases at V and 7 bases at J, leaving 8 bases unmatched. This CDR3 comprises 14 residues. Presence of unique molecular identifiers characterized the TCR beta cDNA libraries. From roughly 1 to 10 million T cells, hundreds of thousands of cDNA molecules were obtained. TCRdb reprocessed the PCR reads via MiXCR and lists one record per CDR3 protein. The sample carries 180,000 or so distinct CDR3 sequences, 29% recorded once. The sequenced sample consisted of blood. This sequence was found in a girl under 18 with multiple sclerosis. The chain couples TRBV10-3 to TRBJ1-5; 8 bases agree with TRBD1. CDR3: CAISRDRGAQPQHF. The CDR3 bases are TGTGCCATCAGCCGAGACAGGGGTGCGCAGCCCCAGCATTTT.